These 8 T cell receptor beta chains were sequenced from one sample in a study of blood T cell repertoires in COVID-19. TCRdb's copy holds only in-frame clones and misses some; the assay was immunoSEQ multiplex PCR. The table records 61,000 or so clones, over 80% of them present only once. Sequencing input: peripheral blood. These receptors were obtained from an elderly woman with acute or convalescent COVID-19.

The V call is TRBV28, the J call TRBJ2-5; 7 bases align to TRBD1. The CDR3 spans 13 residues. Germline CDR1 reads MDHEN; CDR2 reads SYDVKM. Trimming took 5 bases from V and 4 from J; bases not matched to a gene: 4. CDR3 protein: CASSNRGGETQYF. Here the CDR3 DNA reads TGTGCCAGCAGTAACAGGGGCGGAGAGACCCAGTACTTC.

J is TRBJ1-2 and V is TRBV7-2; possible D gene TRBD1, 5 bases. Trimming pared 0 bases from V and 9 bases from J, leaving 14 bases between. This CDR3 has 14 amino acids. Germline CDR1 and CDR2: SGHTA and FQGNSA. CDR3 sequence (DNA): TGTGCCAGCAGCTTAGCGACAGCCAAGAATCGCTACACCTTC. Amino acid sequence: CASSLATAKNRYTF. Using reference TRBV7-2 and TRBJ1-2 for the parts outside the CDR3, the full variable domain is GAGVSQSPSNKVTEKGKDVELRCDPISGHTALYWYRQSLGQGLEFLIYFQGNSAPDKSGLPSDRFSAERTGGSVSTLTIQRTQQEDSAVYLCASSLATAKNRYTFGSGTRLTVV.

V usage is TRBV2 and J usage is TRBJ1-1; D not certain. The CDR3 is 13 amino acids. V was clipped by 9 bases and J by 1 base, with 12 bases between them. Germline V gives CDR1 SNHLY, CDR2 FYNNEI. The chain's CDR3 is CARSSTPNTEAFF. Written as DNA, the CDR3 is TGTGCCAGGTCTTCCACACCGAACACTGAAGCTTTCTTT.

The CDR3 sequence: CASSIAGTGGTRAFF. The CDR3 DNA follows: TGTGCCAGTAGTATAGCGGGGACAGGGGGAACGAGAGCTTTCTTT. The V and J genes are TRBV19 and TRBJ1-1; 11 bases fit TRBD1. V lost 1 base and J lost 10; bases outside the gene matches: 8. This CDR3 contains 15 residues. The germline V gene encodes CDR1 LNHDA and CDR2 SQIVND (reference sequence). Full variable domain (missing parts from reference TRBV19 and TRBJ1-1): DGGITQSPKYLFRKEGQNVTLSCEQNLNHDAMYWYRQDPGQGLRLIYYSQIVNDFQKGDIAEGYSVSREKKESFPLTVTSAQKNPTAFYLCASSIAGTGGTRAFFGQGTRLTVV.

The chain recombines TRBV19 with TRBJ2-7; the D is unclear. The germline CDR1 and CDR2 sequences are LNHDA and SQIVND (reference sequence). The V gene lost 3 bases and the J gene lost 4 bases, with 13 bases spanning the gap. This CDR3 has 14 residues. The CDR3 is CASSIGWSSYEQYF. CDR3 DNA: TGTGCCAGTAGTATCGGGTGGTCGTCGTACGAGCAGTACTTC.

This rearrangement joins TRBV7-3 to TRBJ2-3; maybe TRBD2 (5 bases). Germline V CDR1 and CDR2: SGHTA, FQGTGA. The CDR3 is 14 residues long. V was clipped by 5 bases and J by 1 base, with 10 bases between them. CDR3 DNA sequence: TGTGCCAGCAGCGCAAGCGGAGGCACAGATACGCAGTATTTT. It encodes CASSASGGTDTQYF.

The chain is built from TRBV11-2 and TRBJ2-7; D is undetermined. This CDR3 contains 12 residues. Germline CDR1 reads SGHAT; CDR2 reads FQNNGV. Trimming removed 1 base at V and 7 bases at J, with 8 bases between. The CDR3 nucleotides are TGTGCCAGCAGCTTAGGAGGTTTTGAGCAGTACTTC. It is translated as CASSLGGFEQYF.

CDR3 bases: TGTGCCAGCAGCAAAGGCCTAGCGGGGCCAGATACGCAGTATTTT. Translation: CASSKGLAGPDTQYF. The J gene is TRBJ2-3, the V gene TRBV21-1; the D segment call TRBD2 is taken from the table without a DNA check. TRBV21-1 is an annotated pseudogene. The CDR3 runs 15 residues.